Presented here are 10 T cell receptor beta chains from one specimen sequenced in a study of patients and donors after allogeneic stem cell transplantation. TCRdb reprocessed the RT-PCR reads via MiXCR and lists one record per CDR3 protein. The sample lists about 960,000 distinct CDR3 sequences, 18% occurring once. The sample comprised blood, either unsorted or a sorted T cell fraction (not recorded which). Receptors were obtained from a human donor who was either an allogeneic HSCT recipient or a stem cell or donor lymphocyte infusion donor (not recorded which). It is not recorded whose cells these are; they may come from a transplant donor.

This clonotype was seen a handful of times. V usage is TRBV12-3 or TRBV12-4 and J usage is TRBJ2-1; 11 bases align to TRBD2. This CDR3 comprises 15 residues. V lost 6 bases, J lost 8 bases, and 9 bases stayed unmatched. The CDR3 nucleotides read TGTGCCAGCAGCATTAGCGGGAGGGCCCGCTATGAGCAGTTCTTC. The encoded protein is CASSISGRARYEQFF.

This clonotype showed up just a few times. The CDR3 sequence: CASSLWGGAINEQFF. In DNA form, the CDR3 reads TGTGCCAGCAGTTTATGGGGGGGGGCAATCAATGAGCAGTTCTTC. This chain links TRBV12-3 or TRBV12-4 with TRBJ2-1, with TRBD2 as a possible D gene (7 bases). CDR3 length: 15 amino acids. Trimming stripped 2 bases from V and 6 bases from J, with 14 bases between.

CDR3 DNA sequence: TGCGCCAGCAGCCAACACCGGGACAGCGTCTACGAGCAGTACTTC. Translating gives CASSQHRDSVYEQYF. V and J are TRBV4-1 and TRBJ2-7, with 7 bases fitting TRBD1. This CDR3 contains 15 residues. CDR1 MGHRA and CDR2 YSYEKL come from the germline V gene. V shed 2 bases and J 3 bases; nucleotides not matched to a gene: 7.

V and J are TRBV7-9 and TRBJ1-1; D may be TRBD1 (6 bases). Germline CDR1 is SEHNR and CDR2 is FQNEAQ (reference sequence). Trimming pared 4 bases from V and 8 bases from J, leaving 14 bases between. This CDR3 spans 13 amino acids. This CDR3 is CASSSGSDREAFF. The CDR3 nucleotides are TGTGCCAGCAGCTCGGGATCCGACAGGGAAGCTTTCTTT. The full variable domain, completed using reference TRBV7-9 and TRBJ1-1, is DTGVSQNPRHKITKRGQNVTFRCDPISEHNRLYWYRQTLGQGPEFLTYFQNEAQLEKSRLLSDRFSAERPKGSFSTLEIQRTEQGDSAMYLCASSSGSDREAFFGQGTRLTVV.

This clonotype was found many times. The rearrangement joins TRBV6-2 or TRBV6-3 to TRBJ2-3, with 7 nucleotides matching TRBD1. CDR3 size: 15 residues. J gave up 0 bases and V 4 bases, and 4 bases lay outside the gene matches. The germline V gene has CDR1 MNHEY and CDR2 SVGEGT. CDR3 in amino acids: CASSSGTASTDTQYF. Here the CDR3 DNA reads TGTGCCAGCAGTTCCGGGACAGCAAGCACAGATACGCAGTATTTT.

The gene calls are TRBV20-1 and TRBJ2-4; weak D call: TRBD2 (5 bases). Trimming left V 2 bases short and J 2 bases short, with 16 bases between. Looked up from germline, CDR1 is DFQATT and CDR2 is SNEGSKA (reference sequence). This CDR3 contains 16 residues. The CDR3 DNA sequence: TGCAGTGCTAGAATATACGGGGAGCCCCCCAAAAACATTCAGTACTTC. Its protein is CSARIYGEPPKNIQYF.

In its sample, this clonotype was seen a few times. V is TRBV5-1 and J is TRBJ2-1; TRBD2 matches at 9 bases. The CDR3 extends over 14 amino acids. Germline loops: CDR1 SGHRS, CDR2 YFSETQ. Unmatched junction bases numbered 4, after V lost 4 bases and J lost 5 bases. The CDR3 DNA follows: TGCGCCAGCAGCGGACTAGCGCGTAACAATGAGCAGTTCTTC. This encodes CASSGLARNNEQFF. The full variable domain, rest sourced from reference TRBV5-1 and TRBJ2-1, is KAGVTQTPRYLIKTRGQQVTLSCSPISGHRSVSWYQQTPGQGLQFLFEYFSETQRNKGNFPGRFSGRQFSNSRSEMNVSTLELGDSALYLCASSGLARNNEQFFGPGTRLTVL.

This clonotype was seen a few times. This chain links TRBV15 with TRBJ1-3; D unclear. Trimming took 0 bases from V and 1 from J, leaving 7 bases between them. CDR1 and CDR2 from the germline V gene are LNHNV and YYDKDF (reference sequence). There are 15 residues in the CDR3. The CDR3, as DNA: TGTGCCACCAGCAGAGACAACCGATCTGGAAACACCATATATTTT. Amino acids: CATSRDNRSGNTIYF.

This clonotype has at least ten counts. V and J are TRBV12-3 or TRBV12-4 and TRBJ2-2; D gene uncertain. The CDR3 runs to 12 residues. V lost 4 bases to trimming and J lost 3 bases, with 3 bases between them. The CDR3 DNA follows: TGTGCCAGCAGTTCAGACACCGGGGAGCTGTTTTTT. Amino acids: CASSSDTGELFF.

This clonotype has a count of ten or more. The CDR3 sequence: CAAGQGGDTEAFF. The CDR3 coding sequence is TGTGCCGCTGGCCAGGGGGGTGACACTGAAGCTTTCTTT. The chain has TRBV12-3 or TRBV12-4 and TRBJ1-1; TRBD1 aligns across 7 bases. V lost 11 bases and J lost 3; bases outside the gene matches: 9. This CDR3 is built from 13 residues.